A selection of T cell receptor beta chains follows, all from one sample in a study of blood T cell repertoires in COVID-19. The table came from immunoSEQ multiplex PCR; TCRdb's copy has only in-frame clones and leaves some out. Found here are around 110,000 clones, roughly nine tenths of them singletons; the top ten hold nearly 5%. Sequenced material: peripheral blood. Receptors were obtained from a man in his forties with active or convalescent COVID-19. CDR3s include the opening cysteine and the closing phenylalanine or tryptophan. Fields, in order: D gene, J gene, clone size, V gene, CDR3 protein, CDR3 DNA. The D gene is left open where the match is weak. Size is omitted from some rows. Given values are once, few, many or a class for expanded clones.

. TRBJ1-2 . TRBV6-5 CASSPSPMRGYTF TGTGCCAGCAGTCCTTCCCCAATGAGAGGCTACACCTTC
. TRBJ1-2 . TRBV28 CASSPSPNGYTF TGTGCCAGCAGTCCCAGTCCAAATGGCTACACCTTC
. TRBJ2-3 once TRBV7-9 CASVDGRSTDTQYF TGTGCCAGCGTAGACGGGAGAAGCACAGATACGCAGTATTTT
TRBD1 TRBJ2-5 . TRBV5-1 CASSSGTGIETQYF TGCGCCAGCAGCTCCGGGACAGGTATAGAGACCCAGTACTTC
TRBD2 TRBJ2-5 . TRBV5-1 CASSPEAGIETQYF TGCGCCAGCAGCCCGGAAGCGGGGATAGAGACCCAGTACTTC
TRBD1 TRBJ1-1 once TRBV6-1 CASREGQGARTEAFF TGTGCCAGCAGGGAAGGACAGGGGGCGCGCACTGAAGCTTTCTTT
. TRBJ1-5 few TRBV19 CASLPGGSGQPQHF TGTGCCAGCCTCCCGGGAGGGTCCGGTCAGCCCCAGCATTTT
. TRBJ1-1 . TRBV24-1 CATRDHGTRNTEAFF TGTGCCACCAGGGATCACGGGACAAGAAACACTGAAGCTTTCTTT
TRBD1 TRBJ1-4 . TRBV5-1 CASTPRTGGGEKLFF TGCGCCAGCACCCCTCGGACAGGGGGCGGTGAAAAACTGTTTTTT
. TRBJ2-1 . TRBV10-3 CAIKQFNEQFF TGTGCCATTAAACAATTCAATGAGCAGTTCTTC
TRBD1 TRBJ2-3 . TRBV18 CASSSRQGGTDTQYF TGTGCCAGCTCATCAAGACAGGGAGGCACAGATACGCAGTATTTT
TRBD1 TRBJ1-1 . TRBV3-1/TRBV3-2 CASGETGGEAFF TGTGCCAGCGGAGAGACAGGGGGTGAAGCTTTCTTT
. TRBJ2-3 . TRBV9 CASRSQVADTQYF TGTGCCAGCAGATCACAGGTCGCCGATACGCAGTATTTT
TRBD2 TRBJ2-1 few TRBV7-2 CASSPGLAAYNEQFF TGTGCCAGCAGCCCCGGGCTAGCGGCTTACAATGAGCAGTTCTTC
TRBD1 TRBJ1-6 . TRBV6-5 CASSWTGGNSPLHF TGTGCCAGCAGTTGGACAGGGGGGAATTCACCCCTCCACTTT
TRBD2 TRBJ2-1 . TRBV7-8 CASSTRDYSFNEQFF TGTGCCAGCAGCACCCGGGACTACAGTTTCAATGAGCAGTTCTTC
TRBD2 TRBJ2-1 . TRBV24-1 CATSDLGGLAGEGSYEQFF TGTGCCACCAGTGATTTAGGGGGACTAGCGGGAGAGGGTTCCTATGAGCAGTTCTTC
. TRBJ1-5 many TRBV7-2 CASSLARGQPQHF TGTGCCAGCAGCTTAGCCAGGGGTCAGCCCCAGCATTTT
. TRBJ1-1 . TRBV28 CASRILSGNTEAFF TGTGCCAGCAGGATCCTTTCGGGGAACACTGAAGCTTTCTTT
TRBD2 TRBJ2-1 . TRBV7-6 CASSRRLAGGYDEQFF TGTGCCAGCAGCCGCCGACTAGCGGGAGGGTACGATGAGCAGTTCTTC
TRBD1 TRBJ2-3 once TRBV29-1 CSQGQGPNTQYF TGCAGCCAAGGACAGGGGCCAAATACGCAGTATTTT
. TRBJ1-1 . TRBV4-1 CASSQGMRRTEAFF TGCGCCAGCAGCCAAGGGATGAGGAGAACTGAAGCTTTCTTT
. TRBJ2-6 . TRBV27 CASGGVAGANVLTF TGTGCCAGCGGCGGGGTAGCTGGGGCCAACGTCCTGACTTTC
. TRBJ2-2 . TRBV25-1 CASSESGETGELFF TGTGCCAGCAGTGAATCAGGGGAGACCGGGGAGCTGTTTTTT
. TRBJ2-7 . TRBV10-3 CATGDSLAYEQYF TGTGCCACCGGGGACTCTCTCGCCTACGAGCAGTACTTC
TRBD2 TRBJ2-3 few TRBV6-4 CASSETASGSTDTQYF TGTGCCAGCAGTGAAACCGCTAGCGGGAGTACAGATACGCAGTATTTT
. TRBJ2-7 . TRBV7-9 CASSPPRSYYEQYF TGTGCCAGCAGTCCTCCGCGGTCCTACTACGAGCAGTACTTC
TRBD1 TRBJ2-7 . TRBV29-1 CSVEDIGGRTYEQYF TGCAGCGTTGAAGATATAGGGGGCAGAACCTACGAGCAGTACTTC
. TRBJ2-3 . TRBV12-3/TRBV12-4 CASSPRLGDAQYF TGTGCCAGCAGTCCCCGACTAGGAGACGCGCAGTATTTT
. TRBJ1-3 . TRBV5-1 CASSFGGGENTIYF TGCGCCAGCAGCTTCGGGGGAGGTGAAAACACCATATATTTT
TRBD1 TRBJ1-2 . TRBV7-3 CASSTRTGDGYTF TGTGCCAGCAGCACCCGGACAGGGGATGGCTACACCTTC
TRBD2 TRBJ2-1 . TRBV11-3 CASSPFWGEGHEQFF TGTGCCAGCAGCCCCTTTTGGGGGGAGGGCCATGAGCAGTTCTTC
TRBD1 TRBJ1-1 . TRBV11-2 CASSSGTGFAFF TGTGCCAGCAGCTCCGGGACAGGGTTTGCTTTCTTT
. TRBJ2-7 . TRBV28 CASRSGQSPYEQYF TGTGCCAGCCGCTCGGGTCAGTCCCCCTACGAGCAGTACTTC
TRBD1 TRBJ1-1 . TRBV4-3 CASSQGTGLPRTEAFF TGCGCCAGCAGCCAAGGGACAGGGCTGCCGCGGACTGAAGCTTTCTTT
TRBD2 TRBJ2-5 . TRBV24-1 CATSPGRVEQETQYF TGTGCCACCAGTCCTGGGAGGGTGGAGCAAGAGACCCAGTACTTC
. TRBJ2-2 . TRBV7-3 CASSLNTGELFF TGTGCCAGCAGCCTGAACACCGGGGAGCTGTTTTTT
TRBD2 TRBJ2-3 . TRBV6-2/TRBV6-3 CASSFLLAGGPVPSTDTQYF TGTGCCAGCAGTTTCCTACTAGCGGGAGGGCCCGTACCTAGCACAGATACGCAGTATTTT
TRBD1 TRBJ1-6 . TRBV19 CASSIQARQGESPLHF TGTGCCAGTAGTATTCAGGCCCGACAGGGAGAGTCACCCCTCCACTTT
. TRBJ2-7 . TRBV5-8 CASSLSTGRSYEQYF TGTGCCAGCAGCCTTTCGACAGGGAGGTCCTACGAGCAGTACTTC
. TRBJ2-1 . TRBV7-8 CASSLVGYSFYNEQFF TGTGCCAGCAGCTTAGTGGGCTATTCATTTTACAATGAGCAGTTCTTC
. TRBJ2-1 . TRBV2 CASTPSWSSYNEQFF TGTGCCAGCACCCCGAGCTGGAGCAGCTACAATGAGCAGTTCTTC
. TRBJ2-3 . TRBV4-2 CASAELLGTDTQYF TGTGCCAGCGCAGAGTTACTAGGCACAGATACGCAGTATTTT
. TRBJ1-1 . TRBV6-2/TRBV6-3 CASSEGWTEAFF TGTGCCAGCAGTGAGGGCTGGACTGAAGCTTTCTTT
. TRBJ2-7 . TRBV19 CASSLQGYEQYF TGTGCCAGTAGTCTACAGGGTTACGAGCAGTACTTC
. TRBJ1-2 . TRBV14 CASSQQGFYGYTF TGTGCCAGCAGCCAACAGGGTTTCTATGGCTACACCTTC
. TRBJ2-1 once TRBV3-1/TRBV3-2 CASSQREGGAAYNEQFF TGTGCCAGCAGCCAAAGGGAGGGGGGAGCGGCCTACAATGAGCAGTTCTTC
. TRBJ1-2 . TRBV19 CASSPPSRDTPYGYTF TGTGCCAGTAGTCCCCCCTCACGGGACACACCATATGGCTACACCTTC
TRBD2 TRBJ2-1 once TRBV9 CASSVGSGSNEQFF TGTGCCAGCAGCGTAGGTAGCGGGAGCAATGAGCAGTTCTTC
. TRBJ1-1 . TRBV5-1 CASSWPSGGEAFF TGCGCCAGCAGCTGGCCCTCCGGGGGTGAAGCTTTCTTT
. TRBJ2-2 . TRBV4-1 CASNGAVGTGELFF TGCGCCAGCAATGGGGCGGTGGGGACCGGGGAGCTGTTTTTT
. TRBJ1-1 . TRBV19 CATSPPGQNTEAFF TGTGCCACCTCCCCCCCAGGTCAGAACACTGAAGCTTTCTTT
. TRBJ2-3 . TRBV14 CASSRRTAGDTQYF TGTGCCAGCAGCCGACGGACGGCGGGGGATACGCAGTATTTT
. TRBJ2-1 . TRBV27 CASSLLGLGVVEQFF TGTGCCAGCAGTTTATTGGGCCTGGGCGTTGTTGAGCAGTTCTTC
TRBD1 TRBJ2-7 . TRBV18 CASSEDRGPYEQYF TGTGCCAGCTCAGAGGACAGGGGGCCGTACGAGCAGTACTTC
. TRBJ1-4 . TRBV9 CASNFRDGGGEKLFF TGTGCCAGCAACTTTCGCGACGGGGGTGGAGAAAAACTGTTTTTT
TRBD1 TRBJ2-7 . TRBV4-3 CASSQDGQGIYEQYF TGCGCCAGCAGCCAAGACGGACAGGGGATTTACGAGCAGTACTTC
. TRBJ1-1 once TRBV5-1 CASSLGDRSWTTEAFF TGCGCCAGCAGCTTGGGTGACAGAAGTTGGACCACTGAAGCTTTCTTT
TRBD1 TRBJ1-2 . TRBV6-5 CASSPDRAYGYTF TGTGCCAGCAGCCCGGACAGGGCTTATGGCTACACCTTC